The clone carrying this TCR beta chain was observed a handful of times. These data originate in a study of blood T cell repertoires in COVID-19. The wider study: COVID-19 samples from acute and convalescent phases originated in the United States, Italy and Spain. Sample material is recorded as cDNA or gDNA derived from T cells, B-cell-depleted T cells, or PBMCs.

Authors' analysis steps: Reference gene primer amplification gave nucleated cell count estimates. The data were produced by immunoSEQ multiplex PCR, yet TCRdb's version contains in-frame clones alone and is incomplete. Clonal size and the V and J genes are those of that table, whereas D and trimming came from the DNA. The sample records 260,000 or so clones, 65% to 85% being singletons. The germline CDR1 and CDR2 sequences are SGHRS and YFSETQ. Trimming cost V 4 bases and J 2 bases; bases outside gene matches: 2. The CDR3 totals 16 residues. The gene calls are TRBV5-1 and TRBJ2-5; 16 bases line up with TRBD2. This receptor was taken from a man older than 75 with acute or convalescent COVID-19. The sequenced material came from peripheral blood. CDR3 loop: CASSLGLAGGQETQYF. Written as DNA, the CDR3 is TGCGCCAGCAGCCTGGGACTAGCGGGGGGGCAAGAGACCCAGTACTTC.